A single sample is the source of the 25 T cell receptor beta chains below, sequenced in a study of blood T cell repertoires in COVID-19. The data were produced by immunoSEQ multiplex PCR, yet TCRdb's version contains in-frame clones alone and is incomplete. This table has a few hundred thousand clones, 75% to 90% appearing once. The material sequenced was peripheral blood. The receptors stem from a woman aged 18-29 years with acute or convalescent COVID-19.

The chain carries TRBV9 and TRBJ2-3, with a possible D match to TRBD2 (5 bases). The CDR3 contains 16 residues. Germline V lookup: CDR1 SGDLS, CDR2 YYNGEE. The V and J ends lost 0 bases and 0 bases respectively, with 11 bases between them. CDR3 sequence: CASSVALAASTDTQYF. As DNA, the CDR3 is TGTGCCAGCAGCGTAGCCCTAGCAGCTAGCACAGATACGCAGTATTTT.

The rearrangement uses TRBV6-6 and TRBJ2-1; 8 nucleotides agree with TRBD1. Germline CDR1 and CDR2: MNHNY and SVGAGI (reference sequence). This CDR3 is built from 14 residues. The V and J ends lost 2 bases and 3 bases, in that order; junction bases with no gene match: 0. As DNA, the CDR3 is TGTGCCAGCAGTTACGACAGGGGCTACAATGAGCAGTTCTTC. This encodes CASSYDRGYNEQFF.

About this clone: Its ends do not fully match the called genes, so a read error is possible. The chain is built from TRBV11-2 and TRBJ2-5; 10 nucleotides agree with TRBD1. The CDR3 loop spans 18 amino acids. Germline CDR1 and CDR2: SGHAT and FQNNGV. CDR3: CASSLEYGTGAGQETQYF. The DNA for the CDR3 is TGTGCCAGCAGCCTAGAATACGGGACAGGGGCGGGCCAAGAGACCCAGTACTTC. Combining the CDR3 with reference TRBV11-2 and TRBJ2-5 gives the whole variable domain EAGVAQSPRYKIIEKRQSVAFWCNPISGHATLYWYQQILGQGPKLLIQFQNNGVVDDSQLPKDRFSAERLKGVDSTLKIQPAKLEDSAVYLCASSLEYGTGAGQETQYFGPGTRLLVL.

This clone came up once. The chain recombines TRBV5-6 with TRBJ1-5; no clear D gene. This CDR3 comprises 14 residues. Trimming left V 3 bases short and J 0 bases short, with 7 bases between. The V gene's germline CDR1 is SGHDT and CDR2 YYEEEE. The CDR3 spells CASSSGGSNQPQHF. Here the CDR3 DNA reads TGTGCCAGCAGCTCCGGAGGTAGCAATCAGCCCCAGCATTTT.

This sequence joins TRBV16 and TRBJ2-7; no clear D. V was cut by 4 bases and J by 7 bases, with 8 bases left in between. Per germline, CDR1 KGHSY and CDR2 FQNENV. The CDR3 totals 11 residues. CDR3 DNA sequence: TGTGCCAGCAGCCCTTTGAGAGAGCAGTACTTC. Its protein product is CASSPLREQYF.

V is TRBV14 and J is TRBJ1-1, with D tentatively TRBD1 (5 bases). This CDR3 contains 17 residues. Trimming stripped 2 bases from V and 5 bases from J, with 21 bases between. Germline V gene data show CDR1 as SGHDN and CDR2 as FVKESK. As DNA, the CDR3 is TGTGCCAGCAGCCAAACTAGACCGGGACTTGGCCTGACTGAAGCTTTCTTT. Encoded protein: CASSQTRPGLGLTEAFF.

The V call is TRBV9, the J call TRBJ2-3, with 7 positions matching TRBD2. There are 16 residues in the CDR3. The J segment lost 3 bases and the V segment lost 4 bases, leaving 11 bases of the junction unmatched. From germline, CDR1 is SGDLS and CDR2 YYNGEE. The CDR3 DNA reads TGTGCCAGCAGCCAATGGAGGGAGGGCGGTACAGATACGCAGTATTTT. This sequence encodes CASSQWREGGTDTQYF.

This chain joins TRBV7-2 and TRBJ1-5, with 8 bases identical to TRBD1. From germline, CDR1 is SGHTA and CDR2 FQGNSA. This CDR3 comprises 16 residues. V shed 6 bases and J 0 bases; nucleotides not matched to a gene: 7. CDR3 sequence: CASSRRTGISNQPQHF. In DNA form, the CDR3 reads TGTGCCAGCAGTCGGAGGACAGGGATTAGCAATCAGCCCCAGCATTTT.

The chain is built from TRBV19 and TRBJ1-6; 10 bases are a match to TRBD1. CDR3 length equals 16 residues. Germline V gene lookup returns CDR1 LNHDA and CDR2 SQIVND (reference sequence). Germline trimming cut 6 bases from V and 8 bases from J; bases unmatched to any gene: 10. The CDR3 sequence is CASSLSGQGVYSPLHF. The DNA for the CDR3 is TGTGCCAGTAGCCTCTCAGGACAGGGGGTCTATTCACCCCTCCACTTT.

This chain uses TRBV6-1 with TRBJ2-1, with a tentative D call TRBD2 (5 bases). CDR1 and CDR2 (germline): MNHNS, SASEGT. CDR3 length: 16 amino acids. Trimming cost V 4 bases and J 5 bases, with 18 bases left between them. The CDR3 here is CASSGLTGLIDNEQFF. The CDR3 DNA follows: TGTGCCAGCAGTGGGCTGACGGGATTGATAGACAATGAGCAGTTCTTC.

V gene TRBV11-2 combines with J gene TRBJ2-7, with 8 bases matching TRBD2. The CDR3 has 14 amino acids. The trim removed 2 bases at V and 5 bases at J, leaving 5 bases unmatched. Looked up from germline, CDR1 is SGHAT and CDR2 is FQNNGV. CDR3 sequence: CASSLSGGPHEQYF. The CDR3 bases are TGTGCCAGCAGCTTAAGCGGGGGCCCCCACGAGCAGTACTTC.

This chain uses TRBV6-5 with TRBJ1-1, with 8 bases that match TRBD1. The CDR3 runs to 15 residues. Germline CDR1 reads MNHEY; CDR2 reads SVGAGI. The ends lost 4 bases at V and 0 bases at J; junction bases unmatched: 4. The CDR3 loop is CASSSGGVMNTEAFF. CDR3 DNA sequence: TGTGCCAGCAGTTCAGGGGGCGTAATGAACACTGAAGCTTTCTTT.

The chain combines TRBV19 with TRBJ2-7; D might be TRBD1 (5 bases). Germline lookup yields CDR1 LNHDA and CDR2 SQIVND (reference sequence). There are 15 residues in the CDR3. Trimming removed 1 base from V and 2 bases from J, with 12 bases in between. CDR3: CASSIVQAVTYEQYF. In DNA form, the CDR3 reads TGTGCCAGTAGTATAGTACAGGCTGTGACCTACGAGCAGTACTTC.

This chain links TRBV2 with TRBJ1-1; possible D gene TRBD1, 6 bases. Germline-derived CDR1 and CDR2 are SNHLY and FYNNEI. The CDR3 is made up of 13 amino acids. Trimming shortened V by 5 bases and J by 3 bases, and 10 bases separated the two germline ends. DNA of the CDR3: TGTGCCAGCAGTCAGGACAGATACACTGAAGCTTTCTTT. Protein product: CASSQDRYTEAFF.

DNA of the CDR3: TGTGCCAGCAGCGTACGAGCGGGGGCACCCACAGATACGCAGTATTTT. Translated, it gives CASSVRAGAPTDTQYF. The rearrangement links TRBV9 to TRBJ2-3; 8 nucleotides line up with TRBD2. Germline V gene data show CDR1 as SGDLS and CDR2 as YYNGEE. This CDR3 is 16 amino acids long. The V segment lost 1 base and the J segment 2 bases; nucleotides outside the gene matches: 6. The variable domain in full, with the rest retrieved from reference TRBV9 and TRBJ2-3, is DSGVTQTPKHLITATGQRVTLRCSPRSGDLSVYWYQQSLDQGLQFLIQYYNGEERAKGNILERFSAQQFPDLHSELNLSSLELGDSALYFCASSVRAGAPTDTQYFGPGTRLTVL.

This clone was found a few times. The chain is built from TRBV11-2 and TRBJ1-5, with a tentative D call TRBD1 (5 bases). The V gene lost 0 bases and the J gene lost 4 bases, with 10 bases spanning the gap. The CDR3 length is 15 residues. Germline V gene sequence: CDR1 SGHAT, CDR2 FQNNGV. CDR3 nucleotide sequence: TGTGCCAGCAGCTTAGACACAGGAGAGAATCAGCCCCAGCATTTT. Its protein product is CASSLDTGENQPQHF. Drawing the rest from reference TRBV11-2 and TRBJ1-5, the complete variable domain is EAGVAQSPRYKIIEKRQSVAFWCNPISGHATLYWYQQILGQGPKLLIQFQNNGVVDDSQLPKDRFSAERLKGVDSTLKIQPAKLEDSAVYLCASSLDTGENQPQHFGDGTRLSIL.

The V gene is TRBV20-1, the J gene TRBJ2-1, with unresolved D. CDR1 is DFQATT and CDR2 is SNEGSKA in the germline V gene (reference sequence). The CDR3 runs 10 residues. V gave up 6 bases and J gave up 6 bases, with 6 bases separating them. CDR3 residues: CSAVFNEQFF. CDR3 sequence (DNA): TGCAGTGCCGTTTTCAATGAGCAGTTCTTC.

V and J are TRBV27 and TRBJ1-5; D is perhaps TRBD1 (5 bases). Per the germline V gene, CDR1 is MNHEY and CDR2 is SMNVEV (reference sequence). The germline V and J ends were trimmed by 1 base and 7 bases, with 11 bases remaining between them. The CDR3 length is 14 residues. CDR3 sequence: CASSLFPGVQPQHF. The DNA of the CDR3 is TGTGCCAGCAGTTTATTTCCGGGGGTGCAGCCCCAGCATTTT.

The chain has TRBV25-1 and TRBJ2-7; 10 positions match TRBD2. The CDR3 is 15 residues long. Unmatched junction bases numbered 6, after V lost 1 base and J lost 6 bases. From germline, CDR1 is MGHDK and CDR2 SYGVNS. This CDR3 reads CASSECLAGVCEQYF. The CDR3 nucleotides read TGTGCCAGCAGTGAATGTCTAGCGGGAGTATGCGAGCAGTACTTC.

The chain uses TRBV5-1 and TRBJ2-3; D is unclear. CDR1 and CDR2 from the germline V gene are SGHRS and YFSETQ. This CDR3 spans 16 amino acids. V was trimmed by 0 bases and J by 1 base, leaving 12 bases between them. DNA for the CDR3: TGCGCCAGCAGCTTGGTGGCTCAGTCCGGCACAGATACGCAGTATTTT. Its translation: CASSLVAQSGTDTQYF.

This clone was found once. V is TRBV5-1 and J is TRBJ2-3, with D possibly matching TRBD1 (7 bases). Trimming shortened V by 3 bases and J by 2 bases, and 16 bases separated the two germline ends. Germline CDR1 SGHRS, CDR2 YFSETQ. The CDR3 is made up of 16 amino acids. The CDR3 spells CASSSGDREVTDTQYF. CDR3 coding DNA: TGCGCCAGCAGCTCCGGCGACAGGGAGGTCACAGATACGCAGTATTTT.

The chain combines TRBV19 with TRBJ2-1; TRBD1 matches 9 bases. CDR1 and CDR2 from the germline V gene are LNHDA and SQIVND (reference sequence). The trim removed 5 bases at V and 8 bases at J, leaving 10 bases unmatched. The CDR3 extends over 15 amino acids. Here the CDR3 reads CASSPGGQGLYEQFF. The DNA for the CDR3 is TGTGCCAGTAGTCCCGGGGGACAGGGTTTGTATGAGCAGTTCTTC.

In DNA, the CDR3 is TGTGCCAGCAGTGAAGGGGGTAGCGGAACAGATACGCAGTATTTT. Amino acids: CASSEGGSGTDTQYF. The chain couples TRBV6-1 to TRBJ2-3; D might be TRBD2 (6 bases). Germline assignment: CDR1 MNHNS and CDR2 SASEGT. The CDR3 consists of 15 residues. V was shortened by 1 base and J by 3 bases, with 11 bases between the two germline ends.

The chain joins TRBV29-1 to TRBJ2-3; D perhaps matches TRBD2 (6 bases). Germline-derived CDR1 and CDR2 are SQVTM and ANQGSEA. Trimming took off 7 bases at V and 0 bases at J, with 14 bases between the two ends. This CDR3 comprises 14 residues. CDR3 nucleotide sequence: TGCAGCGCAAGATCAGGGACTAGCACAGATACGCAGTATTTT. This codes for CSARSGTSTDTQYF.

The chain employs TRBV11-3 and TRBJ2-1, with D maybe TRBD1 (5 bases). Deletions cut 0 bases from V and 0 bases from J, with 12 bases between. Germline-derived CDR1 and CDR2 are SGHNT and YENEEA. The CDR3 is 17 residues long. The CDR3 DNA reads as TGTGCCAGCAGCTTAGATTCTAGGGGAAGCTCCTACAATGAGCAGTTCTTC. Its protein is CASSLDSRGSSYNEQFF.